The rows below give T cell receptor beta chains drawn from one sample of a study of cytomegalovirus exposure and HLA in healthy donors. Some clones are missing from TCRdb's copy, which holds only in-frame ones; the method was immunoSEQ multiplex PCR. The profile shows some 170,000 clones, 95% to 97% of them singletons. Sequencing input: PBMCs. These receptors originate from a woman aged 18-35 years in good health and CMV-seronegative. Each CDR3 is given with its conserved first and last residue. The order of the fields is clone size, V gene, D gene, J gene, CDR3 length, CDR3 DNA, CDR3 protein. D genes are given only for firm matches. Not every row has a clone size; where given, it reads once, few, many or a size class.

>.|TRBV18|TRBD1|TRBJ2-7|17
TGTGCCAGCTCCCGCCGACAGGGGGTGCCCGAAGAGAACGAGCAGTACTTC
CASSRRQGVPEENEQYF
>.|TRBV6-6|.|TRBJ2-7|12
TGTGCCAGCAGTTACGGCGGGGTTGAGCAGTACTTC
CASSYGGVEQYF
>.|TRBV27|.|TRBJ2-1|15
TGTGCCAGCAGTGACATTACCCGGTCCGGCAATGAGCAGTTCTTC
CASSDITRSGNEQFF
>.|TRBV11-2|.|TRBJ2-1|14
TGTGCCAGCAGCTTAGACTACAGGAGTTCTCCGCAGTTCTTC
CASSLDYRSSPQFF
>.|TRBV4-1|TRBD2|TRBJ2-7|17
TGCGCCAGCAGCCAAGATCGCGGGGAGGGTTACCTCTACGAGCAGTACTTC
CASSQDRGEGYLYEQYF
>.|TRBV18|.|TRBJ1-1|12
TGTGCCAGCTCACCACCGAACAGCGGAGCTTTCTTT
CASSPPNSGAFF
>once|TRBV2|.|TRBJ2-7|11
TGTGCCAGCAGCAGCTCCTACGAGCAGTACTTC
CASSSSYEQYF
>.|TRBV4-2|.|TRBJ2-7|13
TGTGCCAGCAGCCTCGGGGGGCCTTACGAGCAGTACTTC
CASSLGGPYEQYF
>.|TRBV4-2|.|TRBJ2-3|17
TGTGCCAGCAGCCAAGCCGCGGTAGCGGCCTACACAGATACGCAGTATTTT
CASSQAAVAAYTDTQYF
>.|TRBV7-2|.|TRBJ2-7|14
TGTGCCAGCAGCCCGGGGCAGGGGTTATACGAGCAGTACTTC
CASSPGQGLYEQYF
>.|TRBV29-1|TRBD1|TRBJ2-1|13
TGCAGCGTCAGGAAAGGGACAGGCAATGAGCAGTTCTTC
CSVRKGTGNEQFF
>few|TRBV6-1|.|TRBJ1-6|16
TGTGCCAGCAGTGAATTGCGGAGCTCCTATAATTCACCCCTCCACTTT
CASSELRSSYNSPLHF
>.|TRBV7-9|TRBD2|TRBJ2-1|13
TGTGCCAGCAGCACGGGGGGGGGCAATGAGCAGTTCTTC
CASSTGGGNEQFF
>.|TRBV27|.|TRBJ1-6|17
TGTGCCAGCAGTTTAGGAGGCAGGGGCTCCTCTAATTCACCCCTCCACTTT
CASSLGGRGSSNSPLHF
>once|TRBV2|.|TRBJ2-3|14
TGTGCCAGCAGTGAAGCTCTGAGCACAGATACGCAGTATTTT
CASSEALSTDTQYF
>.|TRBV5-6|TRBD2|TRBJ2-1|15
TGTGCCAGCAGGGGTAGCGGGGGCCTGTACAATGAGCAGTTCTTC
CASRGSGGLYNEQFF